This T cell receptor (beta chain) originates from a study of blood T cells in healthy people across ages. The authors ran a second PCR of roughly 6 to 11 cycles using a sample-barcoded 5' primer and a J-beta primer mix. In TCRdb, the 5' RACE reads were re-called with MiXCR into one record per CDR3 protein. The repertoire holds over 950,000 distinct CDR3 sequences, with more than 30% as singletons. With 4 bases clipped from V and 7 bases from J, the junction kept 11 bases outside the gene matches. Germline values: CDR1 SEHNR, CDR2 FQNEAQ (reference sequence). This CDR3 spans 16 amino acids. The source of this sequence is a man between 18 and 35 years old in good health. Sequencing was performed on blood. The chain joins TRBV7-9 to TRBJ2-2; 8 bases align to TRBD2. The CDR3 nucleotides are TGTGCCAGCAGCTCTTCCTTCGCGGGGGGCTTCGGGGAGCTGTTTTTT. Protein: CASSSSFAGGFGELFF.